Each of the 25 T cell receptor beta chains below was sequenced from the same sample in a study of T cell responses to AZD1222 COVID-19 vaccine. Clones were read by immunoSEQ multiplex PCR, and TCRdb kept only the in-frame ones, dropping some. The sample shows roughly 150,000 clones, around 92% of them seen only once. The input for sequencing was peripheral blood, taken on day 0 of AZD1222 vaccination. These receptors were taken from an adult in good health.

The chain carries TRBV19 and TRBJ2-3, with a weak D call TRBD1 (5 bases). The V end was cut by 5 bases, the J end by 2 bases, with 11 bases between. The CDR3 contains 14 residues. CDR1 and CDR2 from the germline V gene are LNHDA and SQIVND (reference sequence). This CDR3 reads CASSGQGTTDTQYF. CDR3 nucleotide sequence: TGTGCCAGTAGTGGGCAGGGCACCACAGATACGCAGTATTTT.

The V call is TRBV29-1, the J call TRBJ2-3; weak D call: TRBD2 (6 bases). The V end lost 4 bases, the J end lost 3 bases, and 8 bases lay between the germline ends. The CDR3 has 12 residues. In germline, CDR1 is SQVTM, CDR2 ANQGSEA. CDR3 coding DNA: TGCAGCGTTGGGGGGGAGACAGATACGCAGTATTTT. Encoded protein: CSVGGETDTQYF.

This clone was seen a single time. The chain is built from TRBV6-5 and TRBJ1-1; D is uncertain. The germline gives CDR1 MNHEY, CDR2 SVGAGI. This CDR3 has 13 amino acids. CDR3 in amino acids: CASCFYSNTEAFF. DNA for the CDR3: TGTGCTTCCTGTTTTTACTCTAACACTGAAGCTTTCTTT.

The chain links TRBV12-3 or TRBV12-4 to TRBJ1-2; D not certain. The V and J ends lost 6 bases and 13 bases respectively, with 15 bases between them. This CDR3 contains 11 residues. The CDR3 DNA follows: TGTGCCAGCAGATCCGGGCCCTCCACCACCTTC. It encodes CASRSGPSTTF.

The rearrangement joins TRBV30 to TRBJ1-3; no firm D call. Germline lookup yields CDR1 GTSNPN and CDR2 SVGIG (reference sequence). The CDR3 consists of 13 residues. V lost 4 bases and J lost 4, with 11 bases in between. CDR3 residues: CAWKRAGGNTIYF. DNA for the CDR3: TGTGCCTGGAAGAGGGCTGGGGGAAACACCATATATTTT.

The chain links TRBV12-3 or TRBV12-4 to TRBJ1-6; D uncertain. V was clipped by 5 bases and J by 12 bases, with 14 bases between them. The CDR3 covers 13 residues. CDR3 sequence reads: CASSPQTWGPLHF. CDR3 nucleotide sequence: TGTGCCAGCAGTCCCCAGACTTGGGGACCCCTCCACTTT.

The CDR3 DNA sequence: TGTGCCAGCAGCCAGGACACTCCCTATAACTATGGCTACACCTTC. As protein: CASSQDTPYNYGYTF. V and J are TRBV11-1 and TRBJ1-2; TRBD1 is a possible D gene (5 bases). The germline CDR1 and CDR2 sequences are SGHAT and FQDESV (reference sequence). The V gene lost 5 bases and the J gene lost 1 base, with 14 bases spanning the gap. The CDR3 length is 15 residues.

About this clone: This specimen includes other DNA sequences encoding the same CDR3. This chain connects TRBV7-9 to TRBJ2-5; TRBD2 might be the D (6 bases). Germline CDR1 is SEHNR and CDR2 is FQNEAQ (reference sequence). Deletions cut 5 bases from V and 5 bases from J, with 12 bases between. The CDR3 has 13 residues. CDR3 DNA sequence: TGTGCCAGCAGCCTCAGTGGGGGGGAGACCCAGTACTTC. Protein product: CASSLSGGETQYF.

The rearrangement joins TRBV29-1 to TRBJ2-1; unclear D gene. V was pared by 4 bases and J by 1 base, with 23 bases between. Germline values: CDR1 SQVTM, CDR2 ANQGSEA. The CDR3 runs to 18 residues. CDR3 loop: CSVGALEPWVPSYNEQFF. Here the CDR3 DNA reads TGCAGCGTTGGGGCTCTTGAACCTTGGGTCCCTTCCTACAATGAGCAGTTCTTC.

The rearrangement links TRBV30 to TRBJ2-7, with 9 bases aligning to TRBD1. This CDR3 has 13 residues. J lost 3 bases, V lost 2 bases, and 2 bases had no gene match. CDR1 is GTSNPN, CDR2 SVGIG, per germline (reference sequence). The CDR3 protein is CAWSKTGGYEQYF. The CDR3 nucleotides read TGTGCCTGGAGTAAGACAGGGGGCTACGAGCAGTACTTC. The full variable domain, rest sourced from reference TRBV30 and TRBJ2-7, is SQTIHQWPATLVQPVGSPLSLECTVEGTSNPNLYWYRQAAGRGLQLLFYSVGIGQISSEVPQNLSASRPQDRQFILSSKKLLLSDSGFYLCAWSKTGGYEQYFGPGTRLTVT.

The V and J genes are TRBV20-1 and TRBJ1-1; unclear D gene. Trimming shortened V by 3 bases and J by 4 bases, and 12 bases separated the two germline ends. This CDR3 has 13 amino acids. The germline V gene has CDR1 DFQATT and CDR2 SNEGSKA (reference sequence). The CDR3 loop reads CSASMRAGTEAFF. CDR3 sequence (DNA): TGCAGTGCTAGTATGAGGGCTGGCACTGAAGCTTTCTTT.

The table lists this clone with a count of one. The V and J genes are TRBV9 and TRBJ2-7; unclear D gene. CDR3 length equals 13 residues. V was clipped by 0 bases and J by 1 base, with 5 bases between them. CDR1 is SGDLS, CDR2 YYNGEE, per germline. The CDR3 loop is CASSVGFSYEQYF. In DNA form, the CDR3 reads TGTGCCAGCAGCGTAGGTTTTTCCTACGAGCAGTACTTC.

The chain links TRBV28 to TRBJ2-1, with 11 nucleotides matching TRBD1. J gave up 6 bases and V 4 bases, and 8 bases lay outside the gene matches. Germline CDR1 reads MDHEN; CDR2 reads SYDVKM. The CDR3 is 16 residues long. CDR3 protein: CASSYLLGTGGNEQFF. The CDR3 bases are TGTGCCAGCAGTTATCTTTTGGGGACAGGGGGCAATGAGCAGTTCTTC.

This chain connects TRBV4-2 to TRBJ1-6, with D unclear. The CDR3 loop spans 17 amino acids. Germline V gene sequence: CDR1 LGHNA, CDR2 YNFKEQ. The ends were cut back, 4 bases at V and 10 bases at J, with 23 bases in the middle. DNA of the CDR3: TGTGCCAGCAGCCGAATGGGTAGGGAGGAGTTTTTGTCACCCCTCCACTTT. Its translation is CASSRMGREEFLSPLHF.

The genes are TRBV6-2 or TRBV6-3 and TRBJ1-2, with D possibly TRBD1 on 6 matching bases. This CDR3 has 15 amino acids. The V gene lost 5 bases and the J gene lost 4 bases, with 17 bases spanning the gap. Germline loops: CDR1 MNHEY, CDR2 SVGEGT. The CDR3 loop is CASSPQGELGYGYTF. The CDR3 DNA sequence: TGTGCCAGCAGTCCACAGGGAGAGCTTGGCTATGGCTACACCTTC.

This clone was seen just once. The chain links TRBV5-5 to TRBJ1-4; maybe TRBD1 (5 bases). The germline V gene encodes CDR1 SGHKS and CDR2 YYEKEE (reference sequence). V lost 4 bases and J 4 bases, leaving 14 bases between the germline ends. CDR3 length: 15 amino acids. In DNA form, the CDR3 reads TGTGCCAGCAGCGCTGGGACCTCGGATAATGAAAAACTGTTTTTT. This codes for CASSAGTSDNEKLFF. Full variable domain (missing parts from reference TRBV5-5 and TRBJ1-4): DAGVTQSPTHLIKTRGQQVTLRCSPISGHKSVSWYQQVLGQGPQFIFQYYEKEERGRGNFPDRFSARQFPNYSSELNVNALLLGDSALYLCASSAGTSDNEKLFFGSGTQLSVL.

This clone came up once. This rearrangement joins TRBV10-3 to TRBJ2-1; tentatively, D is TRBD1 (6 bases). Trimming shortened V by 10 bases and J by 0 bases, and 13 bases separated the two germline ends. The CDR3 is made up of 14 amino acids. CDR1 ENHRY and CDR2 SYGVKD come from the germline V gene. The CDR3: CATRQAYSYNEQFF. The CDR3 bases are TGTGCCACCAGACAGGCCTACTCCTACAATGAGCAGTTCTTC.

The V gene is TRBV20-1, the J gene TRBJ1-5; the D is unclear. Germline loops: CDR1 DFQATT, CDR2 SNEGSKA (reference sequence). The CDR3 extends over 14 amino acids. The germline V and J ends were trimmed by 3 bases and 3 bases, with 12 bases remaining between them. CDR3 coding DNA: TGCAGTGCTAGTGTGGGGATGGCCAATCAGCCCCAGCATTTT. This gives the protein CSASVGMANQPQHF.

The rearrangement uses TRBV30 and TRBJ1-4; 10 bases line up with TRBD1. Germline-derived CDR1 and CDR2 are GTSNPN and SVGIG (reference sequence). This CDR3 is 14 amino acids long. V trimming: 4 bases; J trimming: 6 bases; junction bases outside the gene matches: 5. The CDR3 sequence: CAWTDGTGDEKLFF. The CDR3 bases are TGTGCCTGGACTGACGGGACAGGGGATGAAAAACTGTTTTTT.

The chain joins TRBV20-1 to TRBJ1-2; tentatively, D is TRBD1 (5 bases). Germline CDR1 is DFQATT and CDR2 is SNEGSKA (reference sequence). V was clipped by 3 bases and J by 5 bases, with 13 bases between them. The CDR3 contains 13 residues. CDR3 DNA sequence: TGCAGTGCTAGTGGCAGGGAGAGTTATGGCTACACCTTC. Amino acids: CSASGRESYGYTF.

V usage is TRBV3-1 (or the pseudogene TRBV3-2) and J usage is TRBJ2-1, with 15 bases identical to TRBD2. The CDR3 covers 14 residues. The junction had 3 bases not matched to a gene; V was cut back by 6 bases and J by 9 bases. Germline CDR1 LGHDT, CDR2 YNNKEL (reference sequence). The CDR3 DNA reads as TGTGCCAGCAGGGGGGGACTAGCGGGAGGTGAGCAGTTCTTC. Translating gives CASRGGLAGGEQFF.

This sequence joins TRBV6-6 and TRBJ1-2, with 7 positions matching TRBD1. Germline V gene sequence: CDR1 MNHNY, CDR2 SVGAGI (reference sequence). V was clipped by 6 bases and J by 2 bases; unmatched bases: 3. The CDR3 is 13 amino acids. The CDR3, as DNA: TGTGCCAGCAGACGGGGACAGAACTATGGCTACACCTTC. This sequence encodes CASRRGQNYGYTF.

V usage is TRBV7-2 and J usage is TRBJ2-2; 9 bases map to TRBD2. The CDR3 totals 16 residues. Germline CDR1 is SGHTA and CDR2 is FQGNSA. Unmatched junction bases numbered 8, after V lost 3 bases and J lost 6 bases. The CDR3 sequence: CASSLASGTWAGELFF. The CDR3, as DNA: TGTGCCAGCAGCTTGGCTAGCGGGACTTGGGCCGGGGAGCTGTTTTTT.

The chain employs TRBV24-1 and TRBJ2-3; no clear D gene. CDR1 is KGHDR and CDR2 is SFDVKD in the germline V gene. V gave up 2 bases and J gave up 2 bases, with 13 bases separating them. This CDR3 has 16 residues. CDR3 bases: TGTGCCACCAGTGATTCCGGGTCCTCCCTCACAGATACGCAGTATTTT. Protein: CATSDSGSSLTDTQYF.

The rearrangement links TRBV19 to TRBJ2-5; the D gene could be TRBD1 or TRBD2 (5 bases each). There are 15 residues in the CDR3. Germline CDR1 reads LNHDA; CDR2 reads SQIVND (reference sequence). The V end lost 5 bases, the J end lost 7 bases, and 20 bases lay between the germline ends. CDR3 region: CASSEGRQVLGTQYF. As DNA, the CDR3 is TGTGCCAGTAGTGAGGGACGTCAGGTTCTAGGGACCCAGTACTTC.